The rows below give T cell receptor beta chains drawn from one sample of a study of shared clonotypes between healthy human individuals. Measured with immunoSEQ multiplex PCR; TCRdb has only the in-frame clones, and not every one. The data contain 1,100,000 or so clones, around 82% of them singletons. The specimen was memory CD4+ T cells from PBMCs. The receptors here all came from a man younger than 30 in good health. Some clones in this sample may be carry-over from other donors' samples. Each CDR3 is given with its conserved first and last residue. D genes are given only for firm matches. Clone size is stated in some rows and not others, as once, few, many or a class when expanded.

size	V	J	D	DNA	CDR3
once	TRBV11-2	TRBJ2-5	TRBD1	TGTGCCAGCAGCCAAACAGGGGGCGCGGGATGGTCCCAGTACTTC	CASSQTGGAGWSQYF
few	TRBV14	TRBJ2-7	NA	TGTGCCAGCAGTAGAAATTTGCGGAAGGACTACGAGCAGTACTTC	CASSRNLRKDYEQYF
NA	TRBV6-5	TRBJ1-1	NA	TGTGCCAGCAGTTCCGCAGGGGCTGAAGCTTTCTTT	CASSSAGAEAFF
NA	TRBV2	TRBJ2-7	TRBD1	TGTGCCAGCAGGACTCGGACAGGGGGGAACGAGCAGTACTTC	CASRTRTGGNEQYF
NA	TRBV5-4	TRBJ2-7	TRBD2	TGTGCCAGCAGCTCAACTAGCGGGACACAGTACGAGCAGTACTTC	CASSSTSGTQYEQYF
NA	TRBV2	TRBJ1-1	NA	TGTGCCAGCAGTGTACGAGGGAGTGAAGCTTTCTTT	CASSVRGSEAFF
NA	TRBV29-1	TRBJ2-6	NA	TGCAGCGCCGGTATACCTGGGGCCAACGTCCTGACTTTC	CSAGIPGANVLTF
NA	TRBV28	TRBJ1-3	NA	TGTGCCAGCGGTCGACCTGGGACCCTCTCTGGAAACACCATATATTTT	CASGRPGTLSGNTIYF
NA	TRBV28	TRBJ1-2	TRBD1	TGTGCCAGCCAACCGTTTATGCGCGCACAGGGGGCTCCTGGCTACACCTTC	CASQPFMRAQGAPGYTF
few	TRBV28	TRBJ2-2	NA	TGTGCCAGCAGTTTACCTGAGACAGGCGGGGAGCTGTTTTTT	CASSLPETGGELFF
NA	TRBV11-2	TRBJ2-5	TRBD1	TGTGCCAGCAGCTTGCAAACAGGGGCTGGAGGGACCCAGTACTTC	CASSLQTGAGGTQYF
NA	TRBV9	TRBJ2-1	NA	TGTGCCAGCAGCGTAGCGGGAGAGGGTTTCTACAATGAGCAGTTCTTC	CASSVAGEGFYNEQFF
once	TRBV4-3	TRBJ2-3	TRBD2	TGCGCCAGCAGCCAAGGGCTACTAGCGGGAGGGTATACGCAGTATTTT	CASSQGLLAGGYTQYF
once	TRBV7-3	TRBJ2-2	TRBD2	TGTGCCAGCGGGACGGTCGGACTAGCGGGAGGGAGGACCGGGGAGCTGTTTTTT	CASGTVGLAGGRTGELFF
NA	TRBV5-1	TRBJ1-1	NA	TGCGCCAGCAGCTTGGAGGAGGGGACTGAAGCTTTCTTT	CASSLEEGTEAFF
NA	TRBV10-3	TRBJ1-5	NA	TGTGCCATCAGTGAGTCTGTAGCGGTAAATCAGCCCCAGCATTTT	CAISESVAVNQPQHF
few	TRBV7-8	TRBJ1-4	TRBD1	TGTGCCAGCAGCCGGGCGGGACAGGGCACGGAAAAACTGTTTTTT	CASSRAGQGTEKLFF
NA	TRBV11-2	TRBJ2-7	NA	TGTGCCAGCAGCTTAAGGACCGACCCTAGCGAGCAGTACTTC	CASSLRTDPSEQYF
NA	TRBV28	TRBJ1-2	TRBD1	TGTGCCAGCAGCCCGACAGGGCCAAACTATGGCTACACCTTC	CASSPTGPNYGYTF
once	TRBV2	TRBJ1-6	TRBD1	TGTGCCAGCAGTGACGGGACAGGGTATTCACCCCTCCACTTT	CASSDGTGYSPLHF
NA	TRBV12-5	TRBJ2-3	TRBD2	TGTGCTAGTGGGACTAGCGGGATCGATACGCAGTATTTT	CASGTSGIDTQYF
NA	TRBV7-9	TRBJ1-2	NA	TGTGCCAGCAGCCCACGGACAGCGAACTATGGCTACACCTTC	CASSPRTANYGYTF
NA	TRBV6-1	TRBJ2-7	NA	TGTGCCAGCAGTGTGTTCGGGAGCTCCTACGAGCAGTACTTC	CASSVFGSSYEQYF
NA	TRBV5-1	TRBJ2-2	TRBD1	TGCGCCAGCAGCAGGACAGGGACGACGAACACCGGGGAGCTGTTTTTT	CASSRTGTTNTGELFF
NA	TRBV6-4	TRBJ2-3	NA	TGTGCCAGCAGTCGCCGGGACGGAGCATCAGATACGCAGTATTTT	CASSRRDGASDTQYF
few	TRBV7-2	TRBJ2-5	NA	TGTGCCAGCAGCTTAGAGGCGGACGGGACCCAGTACTTC	CASSLEADGTQYF
NA	TRBV2	TRBJ2-3	NA	TGTGCCAGCCTGACAGGGAGGACAGATACGCAGTATTTT	CASLTGRTDTQYF
NA	TRBV7-3	TRBJ2-1	NA	TGTGCCAGCAGCTTTACTGGTTACAATGAGCAGTTCTTC	CASSFTGYNEQFF
NA	TRBV7-2	TRBJ2-2	TRBD1	TGTGCCAGCAGCCGAACCGGACAGGGGAGCGCCGGGGAGCTGTTTTTT	CASSRTGQGSAGELFF
NA	TRBV13	TRBJ1-1	NA	TGTGCCAGCAGCTTAGTAAGGGACATGAACACTGAAGCTTTCTTT	CASSLVRDMNTEAFF
NA	TRBV30	TRBJ2-3	NA	TGTGCCTGGACCGACCGGGATACGCAGTATTTT	CAWTDRDTQYF
NA	TRBV6-1	TRBJ1-1	NA	TGTGCCAGCAGTGACAGGGGGAACACTGAAGCTTTCTTT	CASSDRGNTEAFF
few	TRBV7-9	TRBJ1-1	NA	TGTGCCAGCAGCTTTACAACGGACACTGAAGCTTTCTTT	CASSFTTDTEAFF
NA	TRBV25-1	TRBJ2-2	NA	TGTGCCAGCAGTGAATTAAGGGGGGGAGCCCACACCGGGGAGCTGTTTTTT	CASSELRGGAHTGELFF
NA	TRBV5-8	TRBJ2-6	NA	TGTGCCAGCAGCTTGCATCGGGCTGGGGCCAACGTCCTGACTTTC	CASSLHRAGANVLTF
NA	TRBV29-1	TRBJ1-5	NA	TGCAGCGTTGTCGAACAAAACAATCAGCCCCAGCATTTT	CSVVEQNNQPQHF
NA	TRBV27	TRBJ2-2	NA	TGTGCCAGCAGTTTATTTGCCCTACAGGGCCCCGGGGAGCTGTTTTTT	CASSLFALQGPGELFF
NA	TRBV18	TRBJ2-2	NA	TGTGCCAGCTCATCGGAGAGCACCGGGGAGCTGTTTTTT	CASSSESTGELFF
NA	TRBV28	TRBJ2-1	TRBD1	TGTGCCAGCAGTTTAGTCAGGGGGCTACCTAAGCAGTTCTTC	CASSLVRGLPKQFF
NA	TRBV9	TRBJ2-1	NA	TGTGCCAGCAGCGTAGCTATGGGGCAGACATACAATGAGCAGTTCTTC	CASSVAMGQTYNEQFF
NA	TRBV29-1	TRBJ1-1	NA	TGCAGCGTTGGGGAGGGGGACACTGAAGCTTTCTTT	CSVGEGDTEAFF
NA	TRBV4-1	TRBJ2-7	TRBD2	TGCGCCAGCAGCCAGGCGGGAGGAGTCGGCTACGAGCAGTACTTC	CASSQAGGVGYEQYF
NA	TRBV6-1	TRBJ2-7	NA	TGTGCCATCAGTGAGCAGGGGTACGAGCAGTACTTC	CAISEQGYEQYF
NA	TRBV10-3	TRBJ2-1	TRBD2	TGTGCCATCAGTGCATCGGGACTAGCGGTGGTCAATGAGCAGTTCTTC	CAISASGLAVVNEQFF
NA	TRBV28	TRBJ2-7	TRBD1	TGTGCCAGCAGTCAAGCCGGGACAGGGACTCCCTACGAGCAGTACTTC	CASSQAGTGTPYEQYF
NA	TRBV5-1	TRBJ2-7	NA	TGCGCCAGCAGCTTGGTGGCTGCATCCTACGAGCAGTACTTC	CASSLVAASYEQYF
NA	TRBV7-3	TRBJ2-2	NA	TGTGCCAGCAGCCAACGACAAAGGCCCCCCTCGCGGGAGCTGTTTTTT	CASSQRQRPPSRELFF